This T cell receptor beta chain comes out of a study of T-cell memory formation after mild COVID-19. The wider study: There were largely donor-specific TCR clusters. Study-wide points: CD8+ contracting clones occupied EMRA, while CD4+ ones occupied mainly CM and EM.

TCRdb re-called the 5' RACE reads through MiXCR, storing one row per CDR3 protein. The top ten hold roughly 14% of the sample, which has a few hundred thousand distinct CDR3 sequences, over 25% seen once. Germline V CDR1 and CDR2: MNHEY, SMNVEV (reference sequence). V was clipped by 1 base and J by 11 bases, with 9 bases between them. The CDR3 covers 13 residues. Regarding this clonotype: Its matching antigen is unknown.

The clonotype comes from an adult woman who had mild COVID-19 (a few samples of this study predate the infection). Cell type and time point are not known. Source material: PBMCs or a T cell subset sorted from them (not recorded which). This sequence joins TRBV27 and TRBJ1-6, with D unclear. This CDR3 reads CASSLYWDAPLHF. The CDR3 nucleotides read TGTGCCAGCAGTTTATATTGGGATGCACCCCTCCACTTT.